What follows are 6 T cell receptor beta chains derived from one specimen sequenced in a study of T cell changes during pregnancy in multiple sclerosis. TCRdb's copy holds only in-frame clones and misses some; the assay was immunoSEQ multiplex PCR. The data contain about 31,000 clones, about 89% of them singletons. This material consisted of CD8+ T cells from peripheral blood mononuclear cells, taken in the second trimester of pregnancy. The source of these receptors is a female donor with multiple sclerosis, enrolled in a pregnancy study.

The chain links TRBV7-2 to TRBJ1-1, with TRBD1 identical over 9 bases. The V and J ends lost 5 bases and 1 base, in that order; junction bases with no gene match: 5. CDR1 is SGHTA and CDR2 is FQGNSA in the germline V gene. This CDR3 is 15 amino acids long. The CDR3 is CASSPYRGRNTEAFF. The CDR3 coding sequence is TGTGCCAGCAGCCCATACAGGGGGCGGAACACTGAAGCTTTCTTT.

This chain's CDR3 is CSVEDVRAGPTDTQYF. In nucleotides, the CDR3 is TGCAGCGTTGAGGATGTGAGGGCGGGCCCCACAGATACGCAGTATTTT. This chain links TRBV29-1 with TRBJ2-3, with D tentatively TRBD2 (5 bases). CDR1 is SQVTM, CDR2 ANQGSEA, per germline. The CDR3 sequence is 16 residues long. Trimming removed 3 bases at V and 2 bases at J, with 18 bases between.

The chain joins TRBV2 to TRBJ2-3; no reliable D call. The CDR3 totals 12 residues. The V gene's germline CDR1 is SNHLY and CDR2 FYNNEI. V was trimmed by 6 bases and J by 4 bases, leaving 8 bases between them. The CDR3 bases are TGTGCCAGCAGGGTAACACCAGATACGCAGTATTTT. Residues: CASRVTPDTQYF. The full variable domain, with the rest looked up from reference TRBV2 and TRBJ2-3, is EPEVTQTPSHQVTQMGQEVILRCVPISNHLYFYWYRQILGQKVEFLVSFYNNEISEKSEIFDDQFSVERPDGSNFTLKIRSTKLEDSAMYFCASRVTPDTQYFGPGTRLTVL.

This clone has only one observation. V gene TRBV7-6 combines with J gene TRBJ2-7; D gene unclear. CDR1 SGHVS and CDR2 FNYEAQ come from the germline V gene. This CDR3 comprises 18 residues. The germline V and J ends were trimmed by 6 bases and 4 bases, with 28 bases remaining between them. The CDR3 is CASSRIPLSATVPYEQYF. The CDR3 nucleotides are TGTGCCAGCAGTCGGATTCCGTTATCGGCCACAGTACCTTACGAGCAGTACTTC.

The genes are TRBV5-1 and TRBJ2-5; 9 nucleotides align to TRBD2. The V and J ends lost 2 bases and 2 bases, in that order; junction bases with no gene match: 4. Germline assignment: CDR1 SGHRS and CDR2 YFSETQ. The CDR3 totals 15 residues. CDR3 region: CASSFGTSGQETQYF. CDR3 nucleotides: TGCGCCAGCAGCTTCGGTACTAGCGGGCAAGAGACCCAGTACTTC.

The V gene is TRBV30, the J gene TRBJ1-5, with 9 bases lining up with TRBD1. Per germline, CDR1 GTSNPN and CDR2 SVGIG (reference sequence). The CDR3 totals 14 residues. The ends lost 5 bases at V and 5 bases at J; junction bases unmatched: 7. The CDR3 DNA is TGTGCCTGGGGCCGGGACAGGGACCATCAGCCCCAGCATTTT. Translation: CAWGRDRDHQPQHF. Combining the CDR3 with reference TRBV30 and TRBJ1-5 gives the whole variable domain SQTIHQWPATLVQPVGSPLSLECTVEGTSNPNLYWYRQAAGRGLQLLFYSVGIGQISSEVPQNLSASRPQDRQFILSSKKLLLSDSGFYLCAWGRDRDHQPQHFGDGTRLSIL.